The present entry profiles one T cell receptor beta chain with its context. Its antigen remains unidentified. TCRdb's table, derived via immunoSEQ multiplex PCR, lists solely in-frame clones and lacks some. The sample contains some 14,000 clones, around 68% of which appear only once. This sample was taken from a study of tumor-infiltrating lymphocytes in localized non-small cell lung cancer. Findings and limits, study-wide: T-cell fraction did not differ between immunotypes IM1 and IM2. Different pieces of the same tissue were used for each assay.

Germline V gene data show CDR1 as SGHRS and CDR2 as YFSETQ. The CDR3 sequence is 16 residues long. Deletions cut 3 bases from V and 2 bases from J, with 16 bases between. The chain joins TRBV5-1 to TRBJ2-3; D remains ambiguous. The origin of this receptor is a human donor with non-small cell lung cancer. Sequencing input: lung tumor tissue. CDR3 sequence reads: CASSSSHQGDTDTQYF. The CDR3 nucleotides are TGCGCCAGCAGCTCATCACATCAAGGAGACACAGATACGCAGTATTTT.